The rows below give T cell receptor beta chains drawn from one sample of a study of T cell responses to AZD1222 COVID-19 vaccine. The protocol was immunoSEQ multiplex PCR, while the TCRdb copy is restricted to in-frame clones and leaves out a portion. The sample yields 90,000 to 120,000 clones, 70% to 90% seen once. Sequencing used peripheral blood, obtained on day 0 of AZD1222 vaccination. Receptors originate from an adult in good health. The CDR3 runs from the conserved cysteine through the conserved F or W.

V	J	CDR3
TRBV5-6	TRBJ2-7	CASSLWAGLNEQYF
TRBV29-1	TRBJ2-1	CSVEDQAESLGLNEQFF
TRBV12-3/TRBV12-4	TRBJ2-4	CASSLGGSNIQYF
TRBV25-1	TRBJ1-1	CASSGLLGNTEAFF
TRBV28	TRBJ2-7	CASRGASYEQYF
TRBV28	TRBJ1-1	CASSYPPTEAFF
TRBV7-9	TRBJ1-1	CASSNQQGSEAFF
TRBV24-1	TRBJ1-2	CATSDKGMIRGQESYGYTF
TRBV6-5	TRBJ2-7	CASSFGVRGISYEQYF
TRBV5-5	TRBJ2-7	CASSFIDEQYF
TRBV5-1	TRBJ1-1	CASSLPPEAFF
TRBV28	TRBJ2-1	CASRIGSSYNEQFF
TRBV5-1	TRBJ2-5	CASSGGTYQETQYF
TRBV5-1	TRBJ2-2	CASSLVGRGYTGELFF
TRBV27	TRBJ2-1	CASSPGTGVYNEQFF
TRBV27	TRBJ2-5	CASSLNNRPDSVKGETQYF
TRBV6-5	TRBJ1-2	CASSLTPRFGYTF
TRBV3-1/TRBV3-2	TRBJ2-2	CASSRDPGDSNTGELFF
TRBV7-9	TRBJ2-5	CASSLAMFGETQYF
TRBV7-8	TRBJ2-5	CASSSFTLQETQYF
TRBV19	TRBJ2-6	CASSIAQGSSGANVLTF
TRBV7-8	TRBJ2-7	CASSLESGTFYEQYF
TRBV6-6	TRBJ2-7	CASSFGTGQRGYEQYF
TRBV4-1	TRBJ2-5	CASSLRTGMQETQYF
TRBV9	TRBJ2-1	CASSAPTGTGGNEQFF
TRBV6-5	TRBJ1-1	CASRVGTAGTEAFF
TRBV21-1	TRBJ2-7	CASTPAPFSGGSREQYF
TRBV10-3	TRBJ1-4	CATFKERNEKLFF
TRBV3-1/TRBV3-2	TRBJ2-1	CASSPRDSGRAGFF
TRBV7-9	TRBJ2-1	CASSPQGGRLGNEQFF
TRBV7-8	TRBJ1-2	CASSLRSGRSEGYTF
TRBV10-2	TRBJ1-3	CASRIQGRSGNTIYF
TRBV3-1/TRBV3-2	TRBJ1-3	CASSQEWGDRYGNTIYF
TRBV4-1	TRBJ2-7	CASSQDLGYEQYF
TRBV19	TRBJ2-3	CASSTWDRVTDTQYF
TRBV19	TRBJ1-2	CATGYGYGYTF
TRBV25-1	TRBJ1-2	CASSVAGTYYGYTF
TRBV18	TRBJ1-2	CASEPPGQGNYGYTF
TRBV4-1	TRBJ2-7	CASSQVRGYEQYF
TRBV6-5	TRBJ2-7	CASSYSLDSYEQYF
TRBV10-3	TRBJ2-7	CAISGGTTSGKGEQYF
TRBV7-9	TRBJ1-2	CASSQGMRAYGYTF
TRBV6-5	TRBJ1-3	CATTVSGNTIYF
TRBV7-2	TRBJ1-2	CASSSPGQGHYGYTF